The next 20 T cell receptor beta chains were all read from a single sample in a study of shared clonotypes between healthy human individuals (dated by TCRdb to 2020 to 2022). Libraries were made using the immunoSEQ multiplex PCR assay. Held by TCRdb, this immuneACCESS table contains in-frame sequences only and omits some clones. Under half of the omission traces to an unresolved V gene where checked; the cause of the rest is unknown. The table for this sample lists about 1,900,000 clones; about 94% of them were counted only once. The top ten constitute 0.9% to 1.5% of the sample. CD8 naive samples consisted of CD45RO-negative cells that were positively selected for CCR7, yielding a CD45RA+CCR7+ population without TemRA cells. Specimen: naive CD8+ T cells sorted from blood. Taken with the paper, the label for cell subset or site translates to: CD45RA+CCR7+. These receptor sequences come from a man between 18 and 35 years old in good health.

This clone was recorded a few times. The V and J genes are TRBV21-1 and TRBJ2-7; the table's D gene call, TRBD1, was not cross checked with the DNA. TRBV21-1 is assigned pseudogene status. This CDR3 is 16 amino acids long. This CDR3 is CASSKISGTGNRRQYF. The CDR3 bases are TGTGCCAGCAGCAAAATTTCCGGGACAGGGAATCGTCGGCAGTACTTC.

This clone showed up just once. V usage is TRBV19 and J usage is TRBJ2-5; TRBD1 is a possible D gene (6 bases). CDR3 size: 14 residues. The V and J ends lost 3 bases and 5 bases respectively, with 13 bases between them. Germline V gene sequence: CDR1 LNHDA, CDR2 SQIVND (reference sequence). The CDR3 reads CASSILGRGETQYF. The DNA for the CDR3 is TGTGCCAGTAGTATTCTGGGAAGGGGGGAGACCCAGTACTTC.

J is TRBJ2-3 and V is TRBV13; maybe TRBD2 (6 bases). The CDR3 extends over 14 amino acids. V lost 5 bases to trimming and J lost 2 bases, with 11 bases between them. The germline V gene encodes CDR1 PRHDT and CDR2 FYEKMQ (reference sequence). The CDR3 DNA is TGTGCCAGCAGCCCCGGGGGACTCACAGATACGCAGTATTTT. It yields the protein CASSPGGLTDTQYF.

This clone was observed once. The chain uses TRBV25-1 and TRBJ2-5; D may correspond to TRBD1 or TRBD2 (5 bases each). The last part of the DNA fits TRBJ2-7 better; the J call may be wrong. This CDR3 contains 13 residues. Germline CDR1 reads MGHDK; CDR2 reads SYGVNS. DNA for the CDR3: TGTGCCAGCAGTGAATTAGGGGACGACGAGCAGTACTTC. Encoded protein: CASSELGDDEQYF.

This clone was found a few times. The rearrangement links TRBV4-1 to TRBJ1-6; D remains unclear. This CDR3 spans 17 amino acids. With 0 bases removed from V and 5 bases from J, the gap between germline ends came to 14 bases. The germline V gene encodes CDR1 MGHRA and CDR2 YSYEKL. The CDR3 bases are TGCGCCAGCAGCCAAGATGGTCGGGTTCGGAATAATTCACCCCTCCACTTT. It is translated as CASSQDGRVRNNSPLHF.

V gene TRBV5-6 combines with J gene TRBJ2-7; D remains unclear. V was clipped by 1 base and J by 7 bases, with 12 bases between them. Germline V lookup: CDR1 SGHDT, CDR2 YYEEEE. CDR3 size: 13 residues. CDR3 sequence: CASSLLAEGEQYF. The CDR3 DNA follows: TGTGCCAGCAGCTTGTTAGCCGAAGGGGAGCAGTACTTC.

The rearrangement joins TRBV27 to TRBJ1-2; TRBD1 matches 9 bases. After removal of 9 bases from V and 7 bases from J, the junction contained 12 bases not matched to a gene. The CDR3 has 14 residues. Germline assignment: CDR1 MNHEY and CDR2 SMNVEV (reference sequence). This CDR3 is CASTPGTGLSGYTF. In DNA form, the CDR3 reads TGTGCCAGTACCCCCGGGACAGGGTTGAGTGGCTACACCTTC.

The V and J genes are TRBV4-1 and TRBJ2-1; 7 bases are a match to TRBD2. The CDR3 runs 14 residues. Germline lookup yields CDR1 MGHRA and CDR2 YSYEKL. V was clipped by 4 bases and J by 7 bases; unmatched bases: 7. The CDR3, as DNA: TGCGCCAGCAGCCCGGAGGCGGGGGTAAATGAGCAGTTCTTC. It yields the protein CASSPEAGVNEQFF.

Remarks on this clone: This CDR3 is also generated by other DNA sequences in the sample. The rearrangement uses TRBV7-9 and TRBJ2-7, with D uncertain. This CDR3 region has 12 residues. CDR1 is SEHNR, CDR2 FQNEAQ, per germline (reference sequence). V gave up 3 bases and J gave up 3 bases, with 6 bases separating them. CDR3 region: CASSFSGYEQYF. The CDR3 nucleotides are TGTGCCAGCAGCTTTTCGGGCTACGAGCAGTACTTC.

V usage is TRBV6-1 and J usage is TRBJ1-5; D might be TRBD1 (5 bases). The CDR3 runs to 15 residues. Germline V gene sequence: CDR1 MNHNS, CDR2 SASEGT. With 1 base removed from V and 6 bases from J, the gap between germline ends came to 13 bases. CDR3 DNA sequence: TGTGCCAGCAGTGAAGAGGGCAGGGAGGCTCAGCCCCAGCATTTT. Translation: CASSEEGREAQPQHF.

J is TRBJ2-7 and V is TRBV23-1, with D perhaps matching TRBD1 (5 bases). TRBV23-1 is an ORF, and what it does is uncertain. The V and J ends lost 3 bases and 9 bases respectively, with 12 bases between them. This CDR3 is built from 12 residues. The CDR3 nucleotides are TGCGCCAGCAGTCAGGGGCTACGATGGCAGTACTTC. Translation: CASSQGLRWQYF.

The rearrangement uses TRBV27 and TRBJ2-1, with 9 nucleotides matching TRBD2. This CDR3 has 15 residues. J was trimmed by 4 bases and V by 2 bases; bases with no gene match: 3. CDR1 and CDR2 (germline): MNHEY, SMNVEV (reference sequence). CDR3 coding DNA: TGTGCCAGCAGTTTACCGGGACTAGCTTACAATGAGCAGTTCTTC. Amino acid sequence: CASSLPGLAYNEQFF.

CDR3 sequence: CASNDGQYRETQYF. CDR3 sequence (DNA): TGTGCCAGCAACGATGGACAGTACCGGGAGACCCAGTACTTC. The chain uses TRBV28 and TRBJ2-5, with D possibly matching TRBD1 (6 bases). Germline-derived CDR1 and CDR2 are MDHEN and SYDVKM. The length of the CDR3 is 14 residues. The V and J ends lost 7 bases and 5 bases respectively, with 17 bases between them. Together with reference TRBV28 and TRBJ2-5, the CDR3 gives the full variable domain: DVKVTQSSRYLVKRTGEKVFLECVQDMDHENMFWYRQDPGLGLRLIYFSYDVKMKEKGDIPEGYSVSREKKERFSLILESASTNQTSMYLCASNDGQYRETQYFGPGTRLLVL.

The chain combines TRBV5-1 with TRBJ2-7; the D gene is possibly TRBD1 (5 bases). The germline gives CDR1 SGHRS, CDR2 YFSETQ. The CDR3 runs to 14 residues. V was shortened by 4 bases and J by 4 bases, with 15 bases between the two germline ends. The CDR3 spells CASSANYQGYEQYF. The CDR3 coding sequence is TGCGCCAGCAGCGCGAATTACCAGGGATACGAGCAGTACTTC.

The V and J genes are TRBV27 and TRBJ1-1; 8 positions match TRBD1. Germline trimming cut 0 bases from V and 3 bases from J; bases unmatched to any gene: 18. Germline V gives CDR1 MNHEY, CDR2 SMNVEV (reference sequence). There are 20 residues in the CDR3. This CDR3 is CASSLSPLPPGQVGDTEAFF. CDR3 in DNA: TGTGCCAGCAGTTTATCGCCGCTACCCCCGGGACAGGTGGGCGACACTGAAGCTTTCTTT.

This clone appeared a few times. The rearrangement links TRBV6-5 to TRBJ1-1; D is uncertain. The germline V and J ends were trimmed by 4 bases and 7 bases, with 7 bases remaining between them. The CDR3 sequence is 11 residues long. Germline CDR1 reads MNHEY; CDR2 reads SVGAGI. CDR3 sequence (DNA): TGTGCCAGCAGTTGGGGAGATGAAGCTTTCTTT. Its protein product is CASSWGDEAFF.

The rearrangement uses TRBV5-6 and TRBJ2-7, with TRBD1 matching over 8 bases. This CDR3 has 15 amino acids. V lost 4 bases, J lost 1 base, and 7 bases stayed unmatched. Germline CDR1 is SGHDT and CDR2 is YYEEEE. DNA for the CDR3: TGTGCCAGCAGCGAAAGCGGACAGGGATCCTACGAGCAGTACTTC. It specifies CASSESGQGSYEQYF.

V usage is TRBV7-9 and J usage is TRBJ2-1; 11 bases are shared with TRBD2. Trimming at V came to 2 bases and at J to 2 bases, leaving 5 bases not matched to a gene. Germline assignment: CDR1 SEHNR and CDR2 FQNEAQ (reference sequence). The CDR3 covers 17 residues. DNA for the CDR3: TGTGCCAGCAGCTTAATGGGGACTAGCGGACCCTACAATGAGCAGTTCTTC. Translation gives CASSLMGTSGPYNEQFF.

The CDR3: CASSELGLGTEAFF. In DNA form, the CDR3 reads TGCGCCAGCAGTGAGCTCGGGTTGGGGACTGAAGCTTTCTTT. V and J are TRBV10-2 and TRBJ1-1; no reliable D call. This CDR3 is 14 amino acids long. V lost 2 bases, J lost 5 bases, and 12 bases lay in between. Per germline, CDR1 WSHSY and CDR2 SAAADI.

The chain links TRBV5-8 to TRBJ2-3; 8 nucleotides align to TRBD1. The germline V gene has CDR1 SGHTS and CDR2 YDEGEE. The trim removed 3 bases at V and 5 bases at J, leaving 8 bases unmatched. There are 15 residues in the CDR3. The CDR3 DNA sequence: TGTGCCAGCAGCTGGACAGGGCTGACCATAGATACGCAGTATTTT. It is translated as CASSWTGLTIDTQYF.